This entry is about one TCR beta chain. Unmatched junction bases numbered 9, after V lost 2 bases and J lost 5 bases. Per the germline V gene, CDR1 is MNHEY and CDR2 is SVGAGI. The CDR3 is 16 amino acids. The sample originates from a study of blood T cell repertoires in COVID-19. Study-wide context: The samples span acute and convalescent COVID-19 from the United States, Italy and Spain.

Per the study methods: Reference gene primer amplification in the assay estimated nucleated cell counts. This table comes from immunoSEQ multiplex PCR, and its TCRdb copy is limited to in-frame clones, with some not included. V, J and clone size reflect that table, while D and trimming were determined from the DNA. The profile shows 250,000 to 350,000 clones, more than 75% of them singletons. The TCR sequence derives from a woman aged 45-59 years who had recovered from COVID-19. V gene TRBV6-5 combines with J gene TRBJ2-7; 10 nucleotides match TRBD2. Material: peripheral blood. CDR3: CASSYVSSGSGDEQYF. The CDR3 DNA sequence: TGTGCCAGCAGTTACGTGTCTAGCGGGAGTGGTGACGAGCAGTACTTC.